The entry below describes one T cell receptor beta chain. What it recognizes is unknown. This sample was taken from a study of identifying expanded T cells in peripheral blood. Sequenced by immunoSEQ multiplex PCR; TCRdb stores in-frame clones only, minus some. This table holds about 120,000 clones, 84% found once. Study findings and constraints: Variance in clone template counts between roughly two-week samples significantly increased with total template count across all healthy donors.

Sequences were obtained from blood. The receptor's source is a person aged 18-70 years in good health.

The CDR3 sequence: CASSAQGGTEAFF. In DNA, the CDR3 is TGTGCCAGCAGTGCACAGGGGGGAACTGAAGCTTTCTTT. The chain joins TRBV5-4 to TRBJ1-1; 8 bases are shared with TRBD1. V gave up 5 bases and J gave up 5 bases; unmatched junction bases: 5. The CDR3 has 13 residues. The germline V gene has CDR1 SGHNT and CDR2 YYREEE (reference sequence).